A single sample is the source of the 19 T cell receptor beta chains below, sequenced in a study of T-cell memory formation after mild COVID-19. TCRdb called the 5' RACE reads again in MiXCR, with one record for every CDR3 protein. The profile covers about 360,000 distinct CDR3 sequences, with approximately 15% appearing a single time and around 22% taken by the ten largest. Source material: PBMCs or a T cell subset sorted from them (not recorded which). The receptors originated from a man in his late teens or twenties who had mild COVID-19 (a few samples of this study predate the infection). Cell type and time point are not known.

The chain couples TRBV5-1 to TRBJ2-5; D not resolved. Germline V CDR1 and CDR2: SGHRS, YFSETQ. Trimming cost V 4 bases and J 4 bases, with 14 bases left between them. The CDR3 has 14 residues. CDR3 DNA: TGCGCCAGCAGCCTGCAGGAGAGTCGAGAGACCCAGTACTTC. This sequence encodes CASSLQESRETQYF.

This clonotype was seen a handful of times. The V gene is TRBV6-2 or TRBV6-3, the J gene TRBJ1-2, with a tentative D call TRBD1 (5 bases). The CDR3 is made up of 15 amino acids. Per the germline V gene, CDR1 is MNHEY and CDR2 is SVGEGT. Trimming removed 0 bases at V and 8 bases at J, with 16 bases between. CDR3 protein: CASSYSAGDLRGYTF. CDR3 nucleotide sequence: TGTGCCAGCAGTTACTCGGCTGGGGACCTGAGAGGCTACACCTTC.

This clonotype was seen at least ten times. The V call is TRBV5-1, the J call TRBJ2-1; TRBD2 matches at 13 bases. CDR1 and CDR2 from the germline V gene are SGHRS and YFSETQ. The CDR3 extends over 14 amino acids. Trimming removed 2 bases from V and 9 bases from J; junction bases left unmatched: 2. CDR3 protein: CASSLLAGGFEQFF. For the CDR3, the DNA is TGCGCCAGCAGCTTACTAGCGGGGGGGTTTGAGCAGTTCTTC.

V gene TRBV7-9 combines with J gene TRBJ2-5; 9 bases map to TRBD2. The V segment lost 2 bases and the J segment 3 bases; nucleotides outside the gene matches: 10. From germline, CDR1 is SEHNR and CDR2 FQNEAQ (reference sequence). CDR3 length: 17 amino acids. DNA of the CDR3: TGTGCCAGCAGCTTATATGGGCGGGGGGGCCTGGAAGAGACCCAGTACTTC. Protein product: CASSLYGRGGLEETQYF.

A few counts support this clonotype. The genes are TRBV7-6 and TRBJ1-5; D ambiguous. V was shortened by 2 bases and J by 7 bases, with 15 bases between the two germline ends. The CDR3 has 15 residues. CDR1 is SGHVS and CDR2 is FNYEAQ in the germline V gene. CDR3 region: CASSLTAGVAQPQHF. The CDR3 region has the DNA TGTGCCAGCAGCTTAACCGCGGGAGTCGCACAGCCCCAGCATTTT.

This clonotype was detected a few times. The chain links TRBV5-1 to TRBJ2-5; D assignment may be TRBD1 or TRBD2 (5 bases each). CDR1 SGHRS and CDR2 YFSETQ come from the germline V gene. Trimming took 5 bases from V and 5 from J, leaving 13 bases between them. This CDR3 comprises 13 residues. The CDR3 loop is CASRKSGAETQYF. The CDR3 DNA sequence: TGCGCCAGCAGGAAGTCCGGGGCCGAGACCCAGTACTTC.

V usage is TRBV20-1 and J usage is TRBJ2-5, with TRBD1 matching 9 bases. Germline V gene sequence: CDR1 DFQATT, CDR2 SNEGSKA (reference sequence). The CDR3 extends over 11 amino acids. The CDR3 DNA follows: TGCAGCATTGGGACAGGGGAGACCCAGTACTTC. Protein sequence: CSIGTGETQYF.

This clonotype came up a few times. CDR3 in DNA: TGTGCCAGCAGCTCCCAGGTGGCTAGCACAGATACGCAGTATTTT. It encodes CASSSQVASTDTQYF. The chain couples TRBV9 to TRBJ2-3, with unresolved D. Trimming cost V 4 bases and J 0 bases, with 12 bases left between them. Germline V gene data show CDR1 as SGDLS and CDR2 as YYNGEE. The CDR3 length is 15 residues. The full variable domain, rest sourced from reference TRBV9 and TRBJ2-3, is DSGVTQTPKHLITATGQRVTLRCSPRSGDLSVYWYQQSLDQGLQFLIQYYNGEERAKGNILERFSAQQFPDLHSELNLSSLELGDSALYFCASSSQVASTDTQYFGPGTRLTVL.

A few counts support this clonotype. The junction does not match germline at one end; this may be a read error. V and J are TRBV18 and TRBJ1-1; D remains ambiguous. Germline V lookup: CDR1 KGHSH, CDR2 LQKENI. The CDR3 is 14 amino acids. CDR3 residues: CASSPVEVNTEAFF. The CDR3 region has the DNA TGTGCCAGCTCACCAGTTGAAGTGAATACTGAAGCTTTCTTT.

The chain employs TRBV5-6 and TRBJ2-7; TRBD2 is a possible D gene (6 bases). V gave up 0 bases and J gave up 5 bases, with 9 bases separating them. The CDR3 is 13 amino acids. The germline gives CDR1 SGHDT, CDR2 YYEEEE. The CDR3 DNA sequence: TGTGCCAGCAGCTTGGTGGGGAGGAACGAGCAGTACGTC. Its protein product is CASSLVGRNEQYV.

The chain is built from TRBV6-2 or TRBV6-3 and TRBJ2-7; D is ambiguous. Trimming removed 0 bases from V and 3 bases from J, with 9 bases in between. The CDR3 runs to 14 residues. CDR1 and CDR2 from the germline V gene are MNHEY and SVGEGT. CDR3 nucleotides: TGTGCCAGCAGTTACTCGACCGGTATCTACGAGCAGTACGTC. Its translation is CASSYSTGIYEQYV.

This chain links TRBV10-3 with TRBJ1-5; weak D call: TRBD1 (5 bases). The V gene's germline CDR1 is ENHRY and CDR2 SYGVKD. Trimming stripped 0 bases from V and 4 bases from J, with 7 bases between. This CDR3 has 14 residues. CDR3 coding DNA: TGTGCCATCAGTGAGTCGAAGGGGAATCAGCCCCAGCATTTT. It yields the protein CAISESKGNQPQHF.

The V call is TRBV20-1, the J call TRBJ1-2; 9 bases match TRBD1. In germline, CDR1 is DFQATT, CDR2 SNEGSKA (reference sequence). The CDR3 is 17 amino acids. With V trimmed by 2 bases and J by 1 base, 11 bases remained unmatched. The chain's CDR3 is CSARLGQGPIINYGYTF. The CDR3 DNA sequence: TGCAGTGCTAGATTGGGACAGGGACCCATCATTAACTATGGCTACACCTTC.

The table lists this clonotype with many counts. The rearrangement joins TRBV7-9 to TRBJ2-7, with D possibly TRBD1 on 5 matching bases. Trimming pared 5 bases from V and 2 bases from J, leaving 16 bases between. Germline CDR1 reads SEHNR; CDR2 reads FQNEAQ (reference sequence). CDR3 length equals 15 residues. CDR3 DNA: TGTGCCAGCAGCCAAGGGGTAGGATCGCCCTACGAGCAGTACTTC. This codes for CASSQGVGSPYEQYF.

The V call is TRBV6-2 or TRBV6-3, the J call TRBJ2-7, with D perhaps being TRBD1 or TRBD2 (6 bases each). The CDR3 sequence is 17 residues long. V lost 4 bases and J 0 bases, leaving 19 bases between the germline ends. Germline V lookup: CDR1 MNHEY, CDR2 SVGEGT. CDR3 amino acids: CASSLSFRGPSSYEQYF. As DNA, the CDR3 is TGTGCCAGCAGTTTATCCTTTCGGGGGCCCAGCTCCTACGAGCAGTACTTC.

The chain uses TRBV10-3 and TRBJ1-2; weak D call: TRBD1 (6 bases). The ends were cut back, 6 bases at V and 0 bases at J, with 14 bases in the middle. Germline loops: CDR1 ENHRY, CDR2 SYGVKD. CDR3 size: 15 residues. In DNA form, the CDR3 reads TGTGCCATCAGGTTAGGACAGTCAGCTAACTATGGCTACACCTTC. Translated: CAIRLGQSANYGYTF.

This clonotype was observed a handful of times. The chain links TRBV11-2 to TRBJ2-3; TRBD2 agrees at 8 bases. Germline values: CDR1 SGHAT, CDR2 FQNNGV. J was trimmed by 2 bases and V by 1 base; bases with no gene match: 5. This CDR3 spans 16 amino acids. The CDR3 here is CASSLGAGVITDTQYF. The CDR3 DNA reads TGTGCCAGCAGCTTAGGAGCGGGGGTTATCACAGATACGCAGTATTTT.

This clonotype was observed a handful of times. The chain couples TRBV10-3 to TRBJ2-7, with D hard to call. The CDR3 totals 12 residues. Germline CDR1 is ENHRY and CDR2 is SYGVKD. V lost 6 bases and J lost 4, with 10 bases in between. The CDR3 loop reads CAIRKDQYEQYF. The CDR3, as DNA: TGTGCCATCAGGAAGGACCAGTACGAGCAGTACTTC.

CDR3: CASRAQGALVTEAFF. DNA of the CDR3: TGTGCCAGCAGGGCTCAGGGGGCATTGGTCACTGAAGCTTTCTTT. The chain uses TRBV7-2 and TRBJ1-1, with TRBD1 matching over 8 bases. The length of the CDR3 is 15 residues. Trimming removed 6 bases from V and 4 bases from J; junction bases left unmatched: 10. CDR1 is SGHTA, CDR2 FQGNSA, per germline.